This TCR beta chain was identified during a study of OX40 agonist ivuxolimab in advanced cancers. Study context: Three patients, one with hepatocellular carcinoma and two with cutaneous melanoma, achieved partial responses. Study findings and constraints: Some nonresponders additionally presented with little normalized T-cell clonal expansion.

Trimming shortened V by 4 bases and J by 5 bases, and 5 bases separated the two germline ends. Per the germline V gene, CDR1 is SGHAT and CDR2 is FQNNGV. This CDR3 spans 11 amino acids. Sequenced by immunoSEQ multiplex PCR; TCRdb stores in-frame clones only, minus some. This table holds approximately 90,000 clones, roughly 89% found once. In regard to this clone: Its antigen remains unknown.

This clonotype was sampled from an adult with an advanced solid tumor such as melanoma, head and neck, liver or kidney cancer. This specimen consisted of CD4+ or CD8+ T cells sorted from blood, obtained in a trial of the OX40 agonist ivuxolimab. The chain links TRBV11-2 to TRBJ2-5; D unresolved. In nucleotides, the CDR3 is TGTGCCAGCAGCTCAATGGAGACCCAGTACTTC. This gives the protein CASSSMETQYF.